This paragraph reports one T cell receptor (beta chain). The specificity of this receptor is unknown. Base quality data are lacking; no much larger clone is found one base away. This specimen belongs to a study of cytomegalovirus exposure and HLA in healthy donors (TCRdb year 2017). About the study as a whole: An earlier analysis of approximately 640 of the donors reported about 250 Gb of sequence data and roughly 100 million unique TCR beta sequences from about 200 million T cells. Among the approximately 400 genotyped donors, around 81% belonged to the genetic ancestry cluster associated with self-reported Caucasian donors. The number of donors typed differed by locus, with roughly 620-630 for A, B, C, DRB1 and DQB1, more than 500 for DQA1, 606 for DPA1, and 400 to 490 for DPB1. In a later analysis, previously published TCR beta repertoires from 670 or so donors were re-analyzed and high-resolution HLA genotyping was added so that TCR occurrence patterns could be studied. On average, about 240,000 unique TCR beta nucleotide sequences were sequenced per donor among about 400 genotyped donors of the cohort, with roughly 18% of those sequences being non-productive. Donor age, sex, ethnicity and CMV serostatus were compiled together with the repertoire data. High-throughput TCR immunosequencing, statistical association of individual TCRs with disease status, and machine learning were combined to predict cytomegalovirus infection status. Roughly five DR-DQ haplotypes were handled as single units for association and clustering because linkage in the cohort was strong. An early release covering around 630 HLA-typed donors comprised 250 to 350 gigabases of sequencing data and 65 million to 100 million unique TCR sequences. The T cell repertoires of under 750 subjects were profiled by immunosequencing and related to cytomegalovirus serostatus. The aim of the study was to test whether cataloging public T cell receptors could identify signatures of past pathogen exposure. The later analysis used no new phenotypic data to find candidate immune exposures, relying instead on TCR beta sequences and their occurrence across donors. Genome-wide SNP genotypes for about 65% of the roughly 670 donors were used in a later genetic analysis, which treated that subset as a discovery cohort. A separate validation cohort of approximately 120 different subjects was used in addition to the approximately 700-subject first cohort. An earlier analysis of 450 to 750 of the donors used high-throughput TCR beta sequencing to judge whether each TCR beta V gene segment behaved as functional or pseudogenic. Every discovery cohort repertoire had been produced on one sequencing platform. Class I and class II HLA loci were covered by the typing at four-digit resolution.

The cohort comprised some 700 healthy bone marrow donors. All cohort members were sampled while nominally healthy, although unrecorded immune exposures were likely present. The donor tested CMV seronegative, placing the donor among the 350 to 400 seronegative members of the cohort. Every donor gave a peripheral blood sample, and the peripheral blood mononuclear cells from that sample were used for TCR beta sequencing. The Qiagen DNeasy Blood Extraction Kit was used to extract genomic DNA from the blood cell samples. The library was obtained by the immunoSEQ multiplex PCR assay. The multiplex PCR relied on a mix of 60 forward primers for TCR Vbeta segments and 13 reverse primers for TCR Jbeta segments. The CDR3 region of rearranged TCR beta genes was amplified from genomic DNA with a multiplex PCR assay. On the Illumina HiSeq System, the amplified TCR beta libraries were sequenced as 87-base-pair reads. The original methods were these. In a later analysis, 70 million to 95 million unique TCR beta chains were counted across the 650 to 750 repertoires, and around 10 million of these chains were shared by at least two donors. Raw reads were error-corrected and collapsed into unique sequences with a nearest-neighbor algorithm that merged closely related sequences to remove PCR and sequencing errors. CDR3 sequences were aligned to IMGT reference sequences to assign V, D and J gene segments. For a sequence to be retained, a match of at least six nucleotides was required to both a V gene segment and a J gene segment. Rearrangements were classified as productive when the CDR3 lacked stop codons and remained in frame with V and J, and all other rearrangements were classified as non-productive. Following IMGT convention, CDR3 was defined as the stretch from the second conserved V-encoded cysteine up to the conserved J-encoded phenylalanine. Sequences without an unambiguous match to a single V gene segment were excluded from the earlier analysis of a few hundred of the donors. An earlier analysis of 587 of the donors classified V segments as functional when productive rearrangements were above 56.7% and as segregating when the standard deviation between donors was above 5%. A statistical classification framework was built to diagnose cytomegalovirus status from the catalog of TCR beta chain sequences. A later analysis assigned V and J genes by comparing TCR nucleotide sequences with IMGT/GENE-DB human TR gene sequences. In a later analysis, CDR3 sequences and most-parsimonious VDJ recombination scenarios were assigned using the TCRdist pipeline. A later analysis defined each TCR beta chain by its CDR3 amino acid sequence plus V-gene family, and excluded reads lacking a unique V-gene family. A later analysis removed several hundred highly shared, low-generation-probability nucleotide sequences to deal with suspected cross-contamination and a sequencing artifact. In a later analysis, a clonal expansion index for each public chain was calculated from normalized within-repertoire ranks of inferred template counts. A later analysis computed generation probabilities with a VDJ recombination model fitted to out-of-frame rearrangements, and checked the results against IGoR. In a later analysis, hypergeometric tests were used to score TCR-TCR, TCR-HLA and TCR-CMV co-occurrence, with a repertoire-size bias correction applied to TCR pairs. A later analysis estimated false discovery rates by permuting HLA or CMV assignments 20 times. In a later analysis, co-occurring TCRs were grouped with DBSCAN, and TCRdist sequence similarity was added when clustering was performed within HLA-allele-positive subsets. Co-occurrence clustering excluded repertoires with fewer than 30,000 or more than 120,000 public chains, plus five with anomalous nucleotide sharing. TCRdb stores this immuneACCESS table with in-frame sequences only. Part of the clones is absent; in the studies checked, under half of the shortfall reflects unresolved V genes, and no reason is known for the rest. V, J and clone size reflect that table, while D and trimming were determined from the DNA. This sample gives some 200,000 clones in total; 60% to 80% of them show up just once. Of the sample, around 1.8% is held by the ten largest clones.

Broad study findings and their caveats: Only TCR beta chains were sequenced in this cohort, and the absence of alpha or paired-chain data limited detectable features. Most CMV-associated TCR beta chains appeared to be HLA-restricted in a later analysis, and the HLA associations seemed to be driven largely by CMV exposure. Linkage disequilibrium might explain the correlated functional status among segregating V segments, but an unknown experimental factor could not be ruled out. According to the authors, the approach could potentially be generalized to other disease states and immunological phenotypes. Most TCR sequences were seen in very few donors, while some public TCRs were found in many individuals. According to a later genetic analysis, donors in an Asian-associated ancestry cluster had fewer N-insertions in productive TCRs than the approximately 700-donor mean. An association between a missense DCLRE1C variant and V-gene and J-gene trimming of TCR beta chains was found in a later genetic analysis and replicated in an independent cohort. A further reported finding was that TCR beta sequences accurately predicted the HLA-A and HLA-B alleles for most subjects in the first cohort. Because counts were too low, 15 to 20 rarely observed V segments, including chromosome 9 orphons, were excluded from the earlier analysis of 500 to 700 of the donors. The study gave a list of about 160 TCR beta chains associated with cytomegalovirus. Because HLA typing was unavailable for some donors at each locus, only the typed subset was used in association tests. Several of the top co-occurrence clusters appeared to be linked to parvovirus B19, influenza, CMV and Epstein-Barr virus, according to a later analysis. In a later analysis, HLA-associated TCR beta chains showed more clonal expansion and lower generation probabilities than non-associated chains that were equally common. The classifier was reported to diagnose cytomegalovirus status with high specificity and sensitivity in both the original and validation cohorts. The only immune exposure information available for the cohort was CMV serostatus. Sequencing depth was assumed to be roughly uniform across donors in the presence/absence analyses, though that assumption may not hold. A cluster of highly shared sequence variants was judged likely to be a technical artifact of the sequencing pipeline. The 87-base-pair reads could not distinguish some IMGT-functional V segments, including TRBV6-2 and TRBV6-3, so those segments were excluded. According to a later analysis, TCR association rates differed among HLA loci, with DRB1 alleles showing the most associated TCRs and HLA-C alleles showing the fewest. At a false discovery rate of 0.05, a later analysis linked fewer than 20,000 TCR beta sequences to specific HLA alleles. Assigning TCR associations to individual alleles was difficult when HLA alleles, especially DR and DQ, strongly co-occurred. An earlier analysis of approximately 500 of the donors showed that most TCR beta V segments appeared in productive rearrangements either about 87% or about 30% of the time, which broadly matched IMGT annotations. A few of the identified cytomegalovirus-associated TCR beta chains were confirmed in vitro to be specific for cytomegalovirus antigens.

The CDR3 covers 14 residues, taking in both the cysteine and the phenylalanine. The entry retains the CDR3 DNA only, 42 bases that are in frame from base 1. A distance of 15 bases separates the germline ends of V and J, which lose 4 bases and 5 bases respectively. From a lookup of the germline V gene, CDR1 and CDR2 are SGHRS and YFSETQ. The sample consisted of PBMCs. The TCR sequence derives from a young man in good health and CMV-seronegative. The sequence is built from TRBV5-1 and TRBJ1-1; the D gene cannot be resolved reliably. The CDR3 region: CASSPSVPKTEAFF. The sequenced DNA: TGCGCCAGCAGCCCGAGTGTACCGAAAACTGAAGCTTTCTTT.